The next 30 T cell receptor beta chains were all read from a single sample in a study of blood T cell repertoires in COVID-19. Profiling relied on immunoSEQ multiplex PCR, and the TCRdb table lists in-frame clones only, not all of them. Among about 34,000 clones, roughly nine tenths were seen once, and the ten largest hold about 13%. Source material: peripheral blood. All receptors derive from a man between 65 and 85 years old with active COVID-19.

This sequence joins TRBV7-3 and TRBJ2-1; D perhaps matches TRBD2 (6 bases). Germline V lookup: CDR1 SGHTA, CDR2 FQGTGA. V shed 7 bases and J shed 6 bases, with 13 bases lying between them. This CDR3 spans 13 amino acids. The chain's CDR3 is CASIREPGNEQFF. Here the CDR3 DNA reads TGTGCCAGCATACGGGAGCCCGGCAATGAGCAGTTCTTC.

V gene TRBV6-6 combines with J gene TRBJ2-5, with a weak D call TRBD1 (6 bases). The V and J ends lost 3 bases and 5 bases respectively, with 7 bases between them. Per germline, CDR1 MNHNY and CDR2 SVGAGI (reference sequence). The CDR3 loop spans 12 amino acids. CDR3 nucleotides: TGTGCCAGCAGTTATACAGGGGAGACCCAGTACTTC. Translation gives CASSYTGETQYF.

This rearrangement joins TRBV5-1 to TRBJ2-1, with TRBD2 matching 13 bases. This CDR3 has 17 residues. Germline CDR1 is SGHRS and CDR2 is YFSETQ. Trimming removed 4 bases from V and 8 bases from J; junction bases left unmatched: 12. CDR3 residues: CASSLLTGTSGMDEQFF. CDR3 DNA: TGCGCCAGCAGCCTACTAACCGGGACTAGCGGGATGGATGAGCAGTTCTTC.

The chain recombines TRBV28 with TRBJ1-5, with 7 bases identical to TRBD1. CDR3 length: 15 amino acids. Germline loops: CDR1 MDHEN, CDR2 SYDVKM. Germline trimming cut 6 bases from V and 3 bases from J; bases unmatched to any gene: 8. CDR3 protein: CASRRQGVNNQPQHF. The CDR3, as DNA: TGTGCCAGCAGGCGACAGGGTGTAAACAATCAGCCCCAGCATTTT.

The chain is built from TRBV9 and TRBJ2-1, with 10 nucleotides matching TRBD2. This CDR3 has 15 amino acids. J was trimmed by 6 bases and V by 6 bases; bases with no gene match: 9. Germline V gene lookup returns CDR1 SGDLS and CDR2 YYNGEE. CDR3 residues: CASNTGTSVGNEQFF. As DNA, the CDR3 is TGTGCCAGCAACACCGGGACTAGCGTTGGCAATGAGCAGTTCTTC.

This chain links TRBV7-6 with TRBJ2-1, with TRBD2 matching over 8 bases. This CDR3 comprises 16 residues. The germline CDR1 and CDR2 sequences are SGHVS and FNYEAQ. With V trimmed by 8 bases and J by 4 bases, 13 bases remained unmatched. CDR3: CASGSKGSGKYNEQFF. In DNA form, the CDR3 reads TGTGCCAGCGGCTCCAAGGGTAGCGGGAAGTACAATGAGCAGTTCTTC.

The chain employs TRBV9 and TRBJ2-1; TRBD2 matches 7 bases. The CDR3 consists of 16 residues. Germline loops: CDR1 SGDLS, CDR2 YYNGEE. The trim removed 3 bases at V and 0 bases at J, leaving 6 bases unmatched. The CDR3 bases are TGTGCCAGCAGCGAAGGAGCGGGAAGCTCCTACAATGAGCAGTTCTTC. This encodes CASSEGAGSSYNEQFF.

The gene calls are TRBV30 and TRBJ2-1, with D unclear. The length of the CDR3 is 12 residues. The germline gives CDR1 GTSNPN, CDR2 SVGIG (reference sequence). Between the trimmed V and J ends, which lost 4 bases and 1 base, there was a span of 5 bases. CDR3 coding DNA: TGTGCCTGGACGCGATCCTACAATGAGCAGTTCTTC. Translating it yields CAWTRSYNEQFF.

The J gene is TRBJ2-7, the V gene TRBV7-6; the D gene is possibly TRBD2 (7 bases). V lost 0 bases and J lost 0, with 21 bases in between. Germline CDR1 is SGHVS and CDR2 is FNYEAQ. This CDR3 has 19 amino acids. CDR3: CASSLAAGAQLASSYEQYF. The CDR3 DNA reads as TGTGCCAGCAGCTTAGCTGCAGGGGCCCAACTAGCGAGCTCCTACGAGCAGTACTTC.

DNA of the CDR3: TGTGCCAGCAGTTACTATACAGTCACTGAAGCTTTCTTT. It encodes CASSYYTVTEAFF. This chain links TRBV6-2 or TRBV6-3 with TRBJ1-1; unclear D gene. CDR1 MNHEY and CDR2 SVGEGT come from the germline V gene. The germline V and J ends were trimmed by 1 base and 4 bases, with 7 bases remaining between them. This CDR3 region has 13 residues.

The gene calls are TRBV11-2 and TRBJ2-7; 8 bases map to TRBD2. In germline, CDR1 is SGHAT, CDR2 FQNNGV. V dropped 5 bases and J dropped 2; count of bases not matched to a gene: 11. This CDR3 region has 16 residues. CDR3 nucleotides: TGTGCCAGCAGCCCGGGAGGCGGGACTAGAGCCTACGAGCAGTACTTC. Amino acids: CASSPGGGTRAYEQYF. The complete variable domain, with remaining parts taken from reference TRBV11-2 and TRBJ2-7, reads EAGVAQSPRYKIIEKRQSVAFWCNPISGHATLYWYQQILGQGPKLLIQFQNNGVVDDSQLPKDRFSAERLKGVDSTLKIQPAKLEDSAVYLCASSPGGGTRAYEQYFGPGTRLTVT.

The chain combines TRBV5-6 with TRBJ1-6; 8 bases fit TRBD1. Germline V CDR1 and CDR2: SGHDT, YYEEEE. Trimming at V came to 4 bases and at J to 10 bases, leaving 7 bases not matched to a gene. The CDR3 length is 14 residues. CDR3: CASSGGQEDSPLHF. In DNA, the CDR3 is TGTGCCAGCAGCGGGGGACAGGAGGACTCACCCCTCCACTTT.

The rearrangement joins TRBV4-1 to TRBJ2-3; possibly TRBD1 for D (6 bases). Trimming took 0 bases from V and 5 from J, leaving 15 bases between them. The CDR3 sequence is 16 residues long. Germline CDR1 MGHRA, CDR2 YSYEKL. The CDR3, as DNA: TGCGCCAGCAGCCAAGAGGCGCCAGGGGTGGTAGATACGCAGTATTTT. It specifies CASSQEAPGVVDTQYF.

The chain is built from TRBV4-3 and TRBJ1-1; D call uncertain. CDR3 length: 13 residues. CDR1 is LGHNA, CDR2 YSLEER, per germline. V was trimmed by 3 bases and J by 0 bases, leaving 5 bases between them. CDR3 protein: CASSQQLNTEAFF. The CDR3 coding sequence is TGCGCCAGCAGCCAGCAGTTGAACACTGAAGCTTTCTTT.

The chain carries TRBV6-6 and TRBJ2-1; 9 bases agree with TRBD2. Germline assignment: CDR1 MNHNY and CDR2 SVGAGI (reference sequence). CDR3 length: 15 amino acids. V was pared by 6 bases and J by 3 bases, with 6 bases of the junction left unmatched. The CDR3 DNA is TGTGCCAGCAGCCTCGTTAGCGGGAGCTACAATGAGCAGTTCTTC. This translates into CASSLVSGSYNEQFF.

By share of the sample, this clone is large. The chain is built from TRBV29-1 and TRBJ2-7; 7 bases match TRBD1. After removal of 3 bases from V and 0 bases from J, the junction contained 11 bases not matched to a gene. The CDR3 sequence is 16 residues long. CDR1 and CDR2 (germline): SQVTM, ANQGSEA. The CDR3 DNA is TGCAGCGTTGATGCCCCTGAGGCAGGGGGCTCCTACGAGCAGTACTTC. Residues: CSVDAPEAGGSYEQYF.

This clone was picked up one time. The rearrangement uses TRBV18 and TRBJ2-1; D is perhaps TRBD2 (5 bases). Deletions cut 0 bases from V and 0 bases from J, with 6 bases between. Germline CDR1 and CDR2: KGHSH and LQKENI. The CDR3 length is 15 residues. The CDR3 here is CASSPPRVSYNEQFF. The CDR3 DNA sequence: TGTGCCAGCTCACCACCGAGGGTCTCCTACAATGAGCAGTTCTTC.

CDR3 protein: CASSGSTRRIYEQYF. For the CDR3, the DNA is TGTGCCAGCTCAGGGTCGACTAGGAGGATTTACGAGCAGTACTTC. The chain employs TRBV6-5 and TRBJ2-7, with D tentatively TRBD2 (6 bases). The CDR3 length is 15 residues. V lost 8 bases to trimming and J lost 4 bases, with 21 bases between them. Germline lookup yields CDR1 MNHEY and CDR2 SVGAGI.

The chain recombines TRBV28 with TRBJ1-5, with D perhaps TRBD1 (5 bases). The CDR3 consists of 15 residues. Trimming removed 5 bases from V and 0 bases from J, with 11 bases in between. In germline, CDR1 is MDHEN, CDR2 SYDVKM. CDR3 in DNA: TGTGCCAGCAGTCCGGGGGGGGTTAGCAATCAGCCCCAGCATTTT. Its translation: CASSPGGVSNQPQHF.

The CDR3 bases are TGCGCCAGCAGCCAAGGGGACAGGGGAGGGAACTATGGCTACACCTTC. This encodes CASSQGDRGGNYGYTF. The gene calls are TRBV4-3 and TRBJ1-2, with 10 positions matching TRBD1. The germline V gene has CDR1 LGHNA and CDR2 YSLEER. The CDR3 covers 16 residues. Germline trimming cut 1 base from V and 2 bases from J; bases unmatched to any gene: 4.

This chain links TRBV10-1 with TRBJ2-6; D ambiguous. V lost 2 bases and J lost 1, with 6 bases in between. The CDR3 covers 15 residues. The germline V gene has CDR1 WNHNN and CDR2 SYGVQD (reference sequence). Here the CDR3 DNA reads TGCGCCAGCAGTGAGGGCAGTTCTGGGGCCAACGTCCTGACTTTC. Amino acids: CASSEGSSGANVLTF.

The chain recombines TRBV7-7 with TRBJ2-3, with 10 positions matching TRBD2. This CDR3 region has 16 residues. Per the germline V gene, CDR1 is SSHAT and CDR2 is FNYEAQ (reference sequence). With V trimmed by 5 bases and J by 6 bases, 11 bases remained unmatched. CDR3 nucleotides: TGTGCCAGCAGCGCCGGAATAGCGGGGGGTTCCGATACGCAGTATTTT. Its translation: CASSAGIAGGSDTQYF.

A few counts support this clone. One junction end does not reproduce the germline sequence, and a read error may be involved. This sequence joins TRBV18 and TRBJ1-2; D uncertain. The CDR3 loop spans 13 amino acids. Germline CDR1 and CDR2: KGHSH and LQKENI. CDR3 protein: CASSPQNPTSGDF. The CDR3 DNA reads as TGTGCCAGCTCACCTCAGAATCCTACGAGCGGGGACTTC.

The CDR3: CATSTEPPGNGELFF. The CDR3 DNA reads TGTGCCACCAGCACTGAACCCCCGGGGAACGGGGAGCTGTTTTTT. V is TRBV15 and J is TRBJ2-2; D may be TRBD2 (5 bases). This CDR3 spans 15 amino acids. Germline V gives CDR1 LNHNV, CDR2 YYDKDF (reference sequence). Deletions cut 4 bases from V and 7 bases from J, with 16 bases between.

With respect to this clone: An end of the junction does not agree with germline; a read error may underlie this. The V and J genes are TRBV3-1 (or the pseudogene TRBV3-2) and TRBJ2-7, with D unresolved. CDR3 length: 15 amino acids. Germline V gives CDR1 LGHDT, CDR2 YNNKEL (reference sequence). In DNA form, the CDR3 reads TGTGCCAGCAGCAAAGACACTCTCCTTGTCGGCGAGCAGTACTTC. It specifies CASSKDTLLVGEQYF.

DNA of the CDR3: TGTGCCAGCAGCAGACAGGGGTGGACTGAAGCTTTCTTT. This sequence encodes CASSRQGWTEAFF. V gene TRBV7-2 combines with J gene TRBJ1-1, with TRBD1 matching 8 bases. The CDR3 totals 13 residues. The V and J ends lost 5 bases and 5 bases, in that order; junction bases with no gene match: 4. Germline V lookup: CDR1 SGHTA, CDR2 FQGNSA.

For the CDR3, the DNA is TGCAGCGTGCATACAGGGGGAGAGACCCAGTACTTC. It codes for CSVHTGGETQYF. V and J are TRBV29-1 and TRBJ2-5; 8 nucleotides align to TRBD1. The CDR3 loop spans 12 amino acids. Per the germline V gene, CDR1 is SQVTM and CDR2 is ANQGSEA. After removal of 6 bases from V and 4 bases from J, the junction contained 4 bases not matched to a gene.

This sequence joins TRBV6-2 or TRBV6-3 and TRBJ1-2; D is possibly TRBD1 (5 bases). This CDR3 has 12 amino acids. Trimming cost V 5 bases and J 8 bases, with 12 bases left between them. The germline CDR1 and CDR2 sequences are MNHEY and SVGEGT. CDR3 sequence: CASSALTGGYTF. The CDR3, as DNA: TGTGCCAGCAGTGCGCTAACAGGAGGCTACACCTTC.

A few counts support this clone. This chain uses TRBV5-6 with TRBJ2-7; 8 bases map to TRBD1. In germline, CDR1 is SGHDT, CDR2 YYEEEE. The CDR3 is 14 residues long. After removal of 4 bases from V and 7 bases from J, the junction contained 10 bases not matched to a gene. CDR3 bases: TGTGCCAGCAGCACCGCCGCAGGGGGCGCAGAGCAGTACTTC. It codes for CASSTAAGGAEQYF.

The chain is built from TRBV6-2 or TRBV6-3 and TRBJ2-3; TRBD2 agrees at 7 bases. Germline assignment: CDR1 MNHEY and CDR2 SVGEGT. V trimming: 3 bases; J trimming: 2 bases; junction bases outside the gene matches: 11. The length of the CDR3 is 17 residues. The CDR3 nucleotides are TGTGCCAGCAGTTATTTCGGGGGGTTTTCTACCACAGATACGCAGTATTTT. It translates to CASSYFGGFSTTDTQYF.